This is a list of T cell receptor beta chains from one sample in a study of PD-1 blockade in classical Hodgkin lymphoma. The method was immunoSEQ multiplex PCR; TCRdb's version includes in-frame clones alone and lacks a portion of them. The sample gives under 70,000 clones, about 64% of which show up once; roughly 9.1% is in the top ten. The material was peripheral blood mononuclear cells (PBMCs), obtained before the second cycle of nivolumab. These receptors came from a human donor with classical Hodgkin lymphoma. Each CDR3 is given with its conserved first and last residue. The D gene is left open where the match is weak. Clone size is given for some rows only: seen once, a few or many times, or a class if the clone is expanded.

TGTGCCAGCAGTGACGGGGGTCGGGAGACCCAGTACTTC	CASSDGGRETQYF	TRBJ2-5	.	13	TRBV9	few
TGTGCCTGGAGTGAGGTGCTTAGGGCTGAAGCTTTCTTT	CAWSEVLRAEAFF	TRBJ1-1	.	13	TRBV30	.
TGTGCCAGCATGGAGGCAGGTACTAGCAATCAGCCCCAGCATTTT	CASMEAGTSNQPQHF	TRBJ1-5	.	15	TRBV11-2	.
TGTGCCTGGAGGGAAGGGGTTGGGACCTACAATGAGCAGTTCTTC	CAWREGVGTYNEQFF	TRBJ2-1	.	15	TRBV30	.
TGTGCCAGCAGCCCCGGGACTAGCGGGCCGACAGATACGCAGTATTTT	CASSPGTSGPTDTQYF	TRBJ2-3	TRBD2	16	TRBV5-6	.
TGCAGCGCGACCGGTATAGGGGCGGACATTCAGTACTTC	CSATGIGADIQYF	TRBJ2-4	.	13	TRBV29-1	.
TGTGCCAGCAGTTTCTGGGAGGGCACTGAAGCTTTCTTT	CASSFWEGTEAFF	TRBJ1-1	.	13	TRBV27	.
TGCGCCAGCAGTGGGACAGGGGTTAATCAGCCCCAGCATTTT	CASSGTGVNQPQHF	TRBJ1-5	TRBD1	14	TRBV10-2	.
TGTGCCAGCAGCTTAAGATGGGCGGATTCGGCAACTAATGAAAAACTGTTTTTT	CASSLRWADSATNEKLFF	TRBJ1-4	.	18	TRBV11-2	.
TGTGCCAGCAGCGCGGGACAGGGAAGGTTAAGATTC	CASSAGQGRLRF	TRBJ2-7	TRBD1	12	TRBV25-1	once
TGTGCCAGCAGCCTCGGACTAGCGGGAGGCTACGAGCAGTACTTC	CASSLGLAGGYEQYF	TRBJ2-7	TRBD2	15	TRBV14	few
TGTGCCTCAGAGGGCACCCACACCGGGGAGCTGTTTTTT	CASEGTHTGELFF	TRBJ2-2	.	13	TRBV9	few
TGTGCTAGTGGTTTGGTATCGACAGATAAAGAGACCCAGTACTTC	CASGLVSTDKETQYF	TRBJ2-5	.	15	TRBV12-5	.
TGTGCCAGCAGTAGGGAGGGAGGCTCGGGTAATTCACCCCTCCACTTT	CASSREGGSGNSPLHF	TRBJ1-6	.	16	TRBV28	.
TGTGCCAGTGGCAGAAGAACGAACAATGAGCAGTTCTTC	CASGRRTNNEQFF	TRBJ2-1	.	13	TRBV27	few
TGTGCCAGCAGCTTGGACAGGTTTAATTCACCCCTCCACTTT	CASSLDRFNSPLHF	TRBJ1-6	TRBD1	14	TRBV7-2	few
TGTGCCAGCAGTATCGGACGACATAGCAATCAGCCCCAGCATTTT	CASSIGRHSNQPQHF	TRBJ1-5	.	15	TRBV28	once
TGTGCCAGCAGCCTCAGTCCCGGGAGTACAGGGGCAGGTTCACCCCTCCACTTT	CASSLSPGSTGAGSPLHF	TRBJ1-6	TRBD1	18	TRBV4-2	.
TGTGCCAGCAGCTTAGAGATCACAGATACGCAGTATTTT	CASSLEITDTQYF	TRBJ2-3	.	13	TRBV11-2	many
TGTGCCAGCAGCCCCCAGCGGGAGGGCAAGAATGAGCAGTTCTTC	CASSPQREGKNEQFF	TRBJ2-1	TRBD2	15	TRBV7-3	.
TGTGCCACCCAGGACTCCAAAATGAACACTGAAGCTTTCTTT	CATQDSKMNTEAFF	TRBJ1-1	.	14	TRBV2	few
TGTGCCAGCAGCCCCACTAGCGGGGGGGCCTGGGATACGCAGTATTTT	CASSPTSGGAWDTQYF	TRBJ2-3	TRBD2	16	TRBV7-2	.
TGTGCCAGCAGCTTTGGACTAGCGGGAGGAACTAGCACAGATACGCAGTATTTT	CASSFGLAGGTSTDTQYF	TRBJ2-3	TRBD2	18	TRBV7-9	.
TGCGCCAGCAGCCAAGTGTCTACTACCTTGAACACTGAAGCTTTCTTT	CASSQVSTTLNTEAFF	TRBJ1-1	.	16	TRBV4-1	.
TGTGCCAGCAGCTTGATGCTAGCGGGCACAGATACGCAGTATTTT	CASSLMLAGTDTQYF	TRBJ2-3	TRBD2	15	TRBV7-2	.
TGCAGCGTTGAAGATGCCGGAGGGCCCCAGCATTTT	CSVEDAGGPQHF	TRBJ1-5	.	12	TRBV29-1	few
TGCGCCAGCAGCTTGGTGCTAAATGAGCAGTTCTTC	CASSLVLNEQFF	TRBJ2-1	.	12	TRBV5-1	few
TGTGCCAGCAGCAGTTTCGGGGGGACCTACAATGAGCAGTTCTTC	CASSSFGGTYNEQFF	TRBJ2-1	TRBD2	15	TRBV28	.
TGTGCCAGCAGCGCACGCGGGACGGCTGGAAACACCATATATTTT	CASSARGTAGNTIYF	TRBJ1-3	.	15	TRBV5-5	.
TGCGCCAGCAGCTTGAATGCGGGACAGCCGGAGCTGTTTTTT	CASSLNAGQPELFF	TRBJ2-2	.	14	TRBV5-1	few
TGTGCCAGCAGCATTGGACAGGGGGGGAACTATGGCTACACCTTC	CASSIGQGGNYGYTF	TRBJ1-2	TRBD1	15	TRBV9	.
TGTGCCAGCAGCTTGCTCGGGACAGCTTTCTATGGCTACACCTTC	CASSLLGTAFYGYTF	TRBJ1-2	TRBD1	15	TRBV5-5	once
TGCGCCAGCAGCCCGGTTGGGGGTCCCGGGGCCAACGTCCTGACTTTC	CASSPVGGPGANVLTF	TRBJ2-6	.	16	TRBV5-1	.
TGTGCCAGCTCGCGAGTCGGGGACAGCTTCAATCAGCCCCAGCATTTT	CASSRVGDSFNQPQHF	TRBJ1-5	TRBD1	16	TRBV2	.
TGTGCCAGCAGCCCGACCTACAGCTATGGCTACACCTTC	CASSPTYSYGYTF	TRBJ1-2	.	13	TRBV5-5	.
TGTGCCAGTAGTATAGGTTCCACCCCAAGGGATGAGCAGTTCTTC	CASSIGSTPRDEQFF	TRBJ2-1	.	15	TRBV19	.
TGTGCCAGCAGGCAATACAATGAGCAGTTCTTC	CASRQYNEQFF	TRBJ2-1	.	11	TRBV2	.
TGCGCCAGCAGCCCGGGACTAGCGGGAGGGAGGGAGCAGTTCTTC	CASSPGLAGGREQFF	TRBJ2-1	TRBD2	15	TRBV5-1	.
TGTGCCAGCAGCTTGGCCGGGACAGGGAACTATGGCTACACCTTC	CASSLAGTGNYGYTF	TRBJ1-2	TRBD1	15	TRBV5-4	few
TGTGCCAGCAGTGAAGCCCGGAGCTCCTACAATGAGCAGTTCTTC	CASSEARSSYNEQFF	TRBJ2-1	.	15	TRBV2	.
TGTGCTAGTGGTTTGGGGGACACGGTCGGAGGTGTCACTGAAGCTTTCTTT	CASGLGDTVGGVTEAFF	TRBJ1-1	.	17	TRBV12-5	.
TGTGCCAGCAGTCAAATACAGGGTGAATCCTACGAGCAGTACTTC	CASSQIQGESYEQYF	TRBJ2-7	.	15	TRBV27	medium-sized
TGTGCCCCCTCTTTAAATGGTCGGGGGGCTGAAGGCACTGAAGCTTTCTTT	CAPSLNGRGAEGTEAFF	TRBJ1-1	.	17	TRBV5-4	.
TGTGCCAGCAGTTTCCGGGGGCTGGGTGGCACCGGGGAGCTGTTTTTT	CASSFRGLGGTGELFF	TRBJ2-2	.	16	TRBV27	few